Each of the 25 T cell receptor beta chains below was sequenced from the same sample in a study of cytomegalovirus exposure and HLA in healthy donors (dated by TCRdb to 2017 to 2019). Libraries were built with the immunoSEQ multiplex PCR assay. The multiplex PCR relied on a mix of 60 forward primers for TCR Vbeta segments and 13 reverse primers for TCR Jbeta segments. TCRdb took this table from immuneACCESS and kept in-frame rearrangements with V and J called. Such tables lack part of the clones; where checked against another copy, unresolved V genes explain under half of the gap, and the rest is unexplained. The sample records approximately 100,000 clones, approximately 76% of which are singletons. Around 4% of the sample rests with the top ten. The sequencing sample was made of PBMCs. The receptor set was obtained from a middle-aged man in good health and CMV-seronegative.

CDR3 amino acids: CASSQIAGALYEQYV. The CDR3, as DNA: TGCGCCAGCAGCCAAATAGCGGGGGCCCTCTACGAGCAGTACGTC. The chain carries TRBV4-1 and TRBJ2-7; 9 nucleotides agree with TRBD2. V lost 2 bases, J lost 3 bases, and 5 bases stayed unmatched. The germline gives CDR1 MGHRA, CDR2 YSYEKL. The CDR3 has 15 residues.

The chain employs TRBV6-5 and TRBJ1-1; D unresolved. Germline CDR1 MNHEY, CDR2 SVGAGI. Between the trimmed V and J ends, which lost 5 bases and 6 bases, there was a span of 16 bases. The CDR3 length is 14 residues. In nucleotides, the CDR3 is TGTGCCAGCAGTCCATACTTCCAAGCCGCTGAAGCTTTCTTT. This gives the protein CASSPYFQAAEAFF.

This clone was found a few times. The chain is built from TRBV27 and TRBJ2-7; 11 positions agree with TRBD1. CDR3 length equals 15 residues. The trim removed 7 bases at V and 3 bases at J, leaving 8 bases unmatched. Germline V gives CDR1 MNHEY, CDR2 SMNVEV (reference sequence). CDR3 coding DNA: TGTGCCAGCAACATCCCCGGGACAGGGGGCTACGAGCAGTACGTC. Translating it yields CASNIPGTGGYEQYV.

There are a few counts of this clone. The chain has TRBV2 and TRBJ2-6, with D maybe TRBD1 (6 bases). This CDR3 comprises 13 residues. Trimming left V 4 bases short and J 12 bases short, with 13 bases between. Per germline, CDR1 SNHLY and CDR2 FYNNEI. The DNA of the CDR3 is TGTGCCAGCAGTGCCAGGGGCAGCCGCGTCCTGACTTTC. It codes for CASSARGSRVLTF.

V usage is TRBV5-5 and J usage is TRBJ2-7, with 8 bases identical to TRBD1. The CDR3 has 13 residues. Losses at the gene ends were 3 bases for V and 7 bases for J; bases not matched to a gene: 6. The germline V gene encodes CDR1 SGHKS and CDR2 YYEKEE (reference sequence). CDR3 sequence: CASSSWTGREQYV. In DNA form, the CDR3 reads TGTGCCAGCAGCTCGTGGACAGGGCGGGAGCAGTACGTC.

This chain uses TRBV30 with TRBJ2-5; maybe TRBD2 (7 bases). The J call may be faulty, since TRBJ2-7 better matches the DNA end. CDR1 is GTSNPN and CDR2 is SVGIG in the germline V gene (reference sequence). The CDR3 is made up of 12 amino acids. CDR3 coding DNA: TGTGCCTGGAGTTTGGGGGGGCGCGAGCAGTACTTC. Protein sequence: CAWSLGGREQYF.

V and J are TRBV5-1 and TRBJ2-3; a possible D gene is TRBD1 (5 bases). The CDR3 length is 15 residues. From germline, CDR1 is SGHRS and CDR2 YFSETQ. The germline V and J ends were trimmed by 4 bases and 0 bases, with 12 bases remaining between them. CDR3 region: CASSQVDSSTDTQYF. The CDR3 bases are TGCGCCAGCAGCCAAGTAGACAGCAGCACAGATACGCAGTATTTT.

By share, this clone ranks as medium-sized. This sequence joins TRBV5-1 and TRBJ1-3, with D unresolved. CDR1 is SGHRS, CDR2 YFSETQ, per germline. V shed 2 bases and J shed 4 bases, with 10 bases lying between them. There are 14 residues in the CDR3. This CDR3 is CASSLKEAGNTIYF. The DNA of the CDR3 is TGCGCCAGCAGCTTAAAGGAGGCGGGAAACACCATATATTTT.

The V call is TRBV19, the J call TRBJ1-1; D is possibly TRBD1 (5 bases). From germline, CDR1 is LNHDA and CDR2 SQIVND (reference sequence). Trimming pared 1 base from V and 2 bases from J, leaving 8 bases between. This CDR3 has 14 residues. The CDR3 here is CASSIVRANTEAFF. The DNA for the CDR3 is TGTGCCAGTAGTATAGTCAGGGCTAACACTGAAGCTTTCTTT.

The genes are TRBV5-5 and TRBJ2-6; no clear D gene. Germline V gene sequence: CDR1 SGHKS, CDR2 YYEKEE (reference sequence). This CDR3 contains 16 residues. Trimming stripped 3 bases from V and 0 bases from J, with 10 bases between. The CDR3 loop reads CASSSTPTSGANVLTF. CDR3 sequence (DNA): TGTGCCAGCAGCTCGACACCTACCTCTGGGGCCAACGTCCTGACTTTC.

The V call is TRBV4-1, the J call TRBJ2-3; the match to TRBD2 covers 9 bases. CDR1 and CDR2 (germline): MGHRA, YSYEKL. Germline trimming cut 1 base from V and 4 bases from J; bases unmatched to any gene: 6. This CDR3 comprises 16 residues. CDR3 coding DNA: TGCGCCAGCAGCCAAGCTGCGGGGGGGCCCCCAGATACGCAGTATTTT. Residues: CASSQAAGGPPDTQYF.

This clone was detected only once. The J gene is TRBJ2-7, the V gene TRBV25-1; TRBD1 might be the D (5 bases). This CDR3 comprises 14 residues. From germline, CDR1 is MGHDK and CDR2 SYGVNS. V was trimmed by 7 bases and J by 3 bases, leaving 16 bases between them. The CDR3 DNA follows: TGTGCCAGCACCAAGGGCACAGGAGACTACGAGCAGTACTTC. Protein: CASTKGTGDYEQYF.

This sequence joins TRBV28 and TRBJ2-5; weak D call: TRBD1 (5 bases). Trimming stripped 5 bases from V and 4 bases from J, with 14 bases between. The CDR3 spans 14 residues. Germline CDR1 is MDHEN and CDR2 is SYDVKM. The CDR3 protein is CASSPGRLRETQYF. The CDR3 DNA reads TGTGCCAGCAGTCCAGGGCGTTTGAGAGAGACCCAGTACTTC. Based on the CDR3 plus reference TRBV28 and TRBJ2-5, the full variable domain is DVKVTQSSRYLVKRTGEKVFLECVQDMDHENMFWYRQDPGLGLRLIYFSYDVKMKEKGDIPEGYSVSREKKERFSLILESASTNQTSMYLCASSPGRLRETQYFGPGTRLLVL.

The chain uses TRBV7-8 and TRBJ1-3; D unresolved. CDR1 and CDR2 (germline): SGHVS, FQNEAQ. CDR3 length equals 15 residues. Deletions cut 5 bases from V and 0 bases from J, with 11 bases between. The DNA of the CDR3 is TGTGCCAGCAGCACCCACAGAGTCTCTGGAAACACCATATATTTT. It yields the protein CASSTHRVSGNTIYF. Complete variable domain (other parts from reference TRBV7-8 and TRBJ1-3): GAGVSQSPRYKVAKRGQDVALRCDPISGHVSLFWYQQALGQGPEFLTYFQNEAQLDKSGLPSDRFFAERPEGSVSTLKIQRTQQEDSAVYLCASSTHRVSGNTIYFGEGSWLTVV.

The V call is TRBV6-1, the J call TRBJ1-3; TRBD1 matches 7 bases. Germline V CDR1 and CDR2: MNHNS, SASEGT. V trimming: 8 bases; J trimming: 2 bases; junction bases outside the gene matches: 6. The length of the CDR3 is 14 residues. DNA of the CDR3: TGTGCCAGCCACAGGGGTGAGGCTGGAAACACCATATATTTT. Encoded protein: CASHRGEAGNTIYF.

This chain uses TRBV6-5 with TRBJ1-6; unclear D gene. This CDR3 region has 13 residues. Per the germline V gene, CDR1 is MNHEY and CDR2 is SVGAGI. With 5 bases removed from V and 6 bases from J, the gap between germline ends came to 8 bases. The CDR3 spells CASSAQINSPLHF. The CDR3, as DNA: TGTGCCAGCAGTGCACAGATTAATTCACCCCTCCACTTT.

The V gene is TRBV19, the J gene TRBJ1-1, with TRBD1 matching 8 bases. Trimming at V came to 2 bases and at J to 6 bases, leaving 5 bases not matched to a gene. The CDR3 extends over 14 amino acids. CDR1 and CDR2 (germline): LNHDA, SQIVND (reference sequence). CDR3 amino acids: CASSIQGAVSEAFF. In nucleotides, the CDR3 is TGTGCCAGTAGTATACAGGGGGCGGTTTCTGAAGCTTTCTTT.

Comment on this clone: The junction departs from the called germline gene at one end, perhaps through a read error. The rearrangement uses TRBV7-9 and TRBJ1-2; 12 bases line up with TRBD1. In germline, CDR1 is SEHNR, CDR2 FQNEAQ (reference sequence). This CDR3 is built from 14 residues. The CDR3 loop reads CSSSLGGQGAGYTF. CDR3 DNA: TGTTCCAGCAGCTTAGGGGGACAGGGGGCCGGCTACACCTTC. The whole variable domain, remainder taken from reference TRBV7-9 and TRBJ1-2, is DTGVSQNPRHKITKRGQNVTFRCDPISEHNRLYWYRQTLGQGPEFLTYFQNEAQLEKSRLLSDRFSAERPKGSFSTLEIQRTEQGDSAMYLCSSSLGGQGAGYTFGSGTRLTVV.

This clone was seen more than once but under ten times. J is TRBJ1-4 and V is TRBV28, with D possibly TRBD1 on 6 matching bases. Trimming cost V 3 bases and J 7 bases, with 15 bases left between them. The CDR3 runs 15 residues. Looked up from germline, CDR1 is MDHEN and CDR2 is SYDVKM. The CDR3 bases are TGTGCCAGCAGTTTCCGAACAGGGACGGTTGAAAAACTGTTTTTT. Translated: CASSFRTGTVEKLFF.

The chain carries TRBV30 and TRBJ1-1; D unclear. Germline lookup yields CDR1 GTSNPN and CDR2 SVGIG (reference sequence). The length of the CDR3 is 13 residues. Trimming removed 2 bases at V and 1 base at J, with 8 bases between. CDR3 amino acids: CAWSRNRNTEAFF. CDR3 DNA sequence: TGTGCCTGGAGTCGGAACAGGAACACTGAAGCTTTCTTT.

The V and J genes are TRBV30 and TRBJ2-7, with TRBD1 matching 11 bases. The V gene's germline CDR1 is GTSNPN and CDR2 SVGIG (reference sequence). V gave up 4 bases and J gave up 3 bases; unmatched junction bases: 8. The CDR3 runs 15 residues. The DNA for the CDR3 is TGTGCCTGGAACGATGTGGGGACAGGGGGCTACGAGCAGTACTTC. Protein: CAWNDVGTGGYEQYF.

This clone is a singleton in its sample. The CDR3 DNA reads as TGTGCCAGTAGTACCCGACGGGATGAGCAGTTCTTC. It codes for CASSTRRDEQFF. The chain carries TRBV19 and TRBJ2-1, with D hard to call. This CDR3 is 12 amino acids long. Trimming stripped 4 bases from V and 8 bases from J, with 9 bases between. CDR1 and CDR2 (germline): LNHDA, SQIVND (reference sequence).

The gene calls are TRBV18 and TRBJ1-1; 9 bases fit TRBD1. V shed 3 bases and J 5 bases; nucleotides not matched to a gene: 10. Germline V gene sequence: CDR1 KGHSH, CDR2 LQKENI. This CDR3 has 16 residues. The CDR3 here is CASSPRPGTGWTEAFF. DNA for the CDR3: TGTGCCAGCTCACCGCGTCCCGGGACAGGGTGGACTGAAGCTTTCTTT.

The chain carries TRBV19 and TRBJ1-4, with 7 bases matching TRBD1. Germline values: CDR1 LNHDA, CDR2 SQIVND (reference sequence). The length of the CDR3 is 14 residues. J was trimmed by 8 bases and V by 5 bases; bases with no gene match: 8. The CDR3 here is CASSPRTGEEKLFF. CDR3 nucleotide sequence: TGTGCCAGTAGTCCCCGGACAGGAGAGGAAAAACTGTTTTTT.

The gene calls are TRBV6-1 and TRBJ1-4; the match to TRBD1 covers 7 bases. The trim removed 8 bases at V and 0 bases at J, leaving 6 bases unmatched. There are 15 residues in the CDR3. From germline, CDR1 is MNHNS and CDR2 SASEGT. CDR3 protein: CASRKQGPTNEKLFF. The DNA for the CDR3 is TGTGCCAGCCGGAAACAGGGGCCAACTAATGAAAAACTGTTTTTT.